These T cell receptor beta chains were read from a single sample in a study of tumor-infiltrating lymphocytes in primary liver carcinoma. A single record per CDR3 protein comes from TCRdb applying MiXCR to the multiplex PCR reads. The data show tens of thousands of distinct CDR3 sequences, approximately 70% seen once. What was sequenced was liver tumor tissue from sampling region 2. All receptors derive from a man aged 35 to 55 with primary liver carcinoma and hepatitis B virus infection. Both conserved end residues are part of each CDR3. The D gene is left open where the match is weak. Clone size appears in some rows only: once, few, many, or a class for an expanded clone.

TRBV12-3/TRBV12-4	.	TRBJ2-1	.	CASERGAALEQFF	TGTGCCAGCGAGAGGGGAGCGGCACTTGAGCAGTTCTTC
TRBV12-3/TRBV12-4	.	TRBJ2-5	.	CASSLRSEWTQYF	TGCGCCAGCAGTTTGAGGTCAGAATGGACCCAGTACTTC
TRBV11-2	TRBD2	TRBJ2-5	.	CASSHSSGGGRETQYF	TGTGCCAGCAGCCATAGTTCTGGCGGGGGGAGAGAGACCCAGTACTTC
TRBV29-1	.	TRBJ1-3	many	CSVEVGGPGNTIYF	TGCAGCGTTGAAGTAGGCGGCCCTGGAAACACCATATATTTT
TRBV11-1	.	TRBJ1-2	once	CASSFRTWADYSYTF	TGTGCCAGCAGCTTTCGGACATGGGCAGACTATAGCTACACCTTC
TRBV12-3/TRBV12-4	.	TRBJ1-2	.	CASSLATRGGYGYIF	TGTGCCAGCAGTTTGGCGACAAGGGGAGGGTATGGCTACATCTTC
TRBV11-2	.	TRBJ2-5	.	CASSQTPGGGKETKYF	TGTGCCAGCAGCCAAACTCCTGGTGGGGGCAAAGAGACCAAATACTTC
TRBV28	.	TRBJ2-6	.	CASHVGSSGANVLTF	TGTGCCAGCCATGTTGGGAGTTCTGGGGCCAACGTCCTGACTTTC
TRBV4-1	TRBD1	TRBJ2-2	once	CASNDLYRGLAGELLF	TGCGCCAGCAACGATCTGTACAGGGGGTTAGCCGGGGAGCTGTTATTT
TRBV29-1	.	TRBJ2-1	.	CSDTRDSTREQFF	TGCAGCGACACCCGGGACTCCACGAGGGAGCAGTTCTTC
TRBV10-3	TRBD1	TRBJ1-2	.	CAISDRQGESYTF	TGTGCCATCAGCGATAGACAGGGTGAGAGCTACACCTTC
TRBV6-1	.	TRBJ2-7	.	CATDKDSGDNEQYF	TGTGCTACGGATAAAGACTCTGGGGACAACGAGCAGTACTTC
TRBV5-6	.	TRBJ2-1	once	CASSSKGEGRYNEQFF	TGTGCCAGCAGCTCTAAGGGGGAGGGCCGGTACAATGAGCAGTTCTTC
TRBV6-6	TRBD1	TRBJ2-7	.	CVSSYSDRIEQYF	TGTGTCAGCAGTTATTCGGACAGGATCGAGCAGTACTTC
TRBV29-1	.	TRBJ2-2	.	CSVVGEGDHNGELFF	TGCAGCGTTGTAGGAGAGGGGGATCACAACGGGGAGCTGTTTTTT
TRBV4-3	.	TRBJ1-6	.	CASSQDPGAGNSPLHF	TGCGCTAGCAGCCAAGATCCGGGGGCGGGAAATTCACCCCTCCACTTT
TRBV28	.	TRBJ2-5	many	CASKLGILGETQYF	TGTGCCAGCAAATTGGGGATTCTGGGGGAGACCCAGTACTTC
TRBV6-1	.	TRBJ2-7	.	CASSRRPPDNSYEQYF	TGTGCCAGCAGCCGGAGGCCCCCCGACAACTCCTACGAGCAGTACTTC
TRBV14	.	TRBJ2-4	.	CASNWGPWDIQYF	TGTGCCAGCAACTGGGGCCCGTGGGACATTCAGTACTTC